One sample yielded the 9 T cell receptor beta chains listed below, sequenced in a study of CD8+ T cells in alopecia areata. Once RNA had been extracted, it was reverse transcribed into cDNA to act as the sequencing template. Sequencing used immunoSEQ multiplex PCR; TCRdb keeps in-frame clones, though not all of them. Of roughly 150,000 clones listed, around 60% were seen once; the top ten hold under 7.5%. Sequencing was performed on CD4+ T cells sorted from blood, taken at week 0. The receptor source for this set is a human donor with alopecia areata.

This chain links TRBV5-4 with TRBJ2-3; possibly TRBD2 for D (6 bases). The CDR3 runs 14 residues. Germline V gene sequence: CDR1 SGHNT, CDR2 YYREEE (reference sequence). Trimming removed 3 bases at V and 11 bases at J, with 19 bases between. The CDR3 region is CASSSNQGLGLQYF. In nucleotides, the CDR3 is TGTGCCAGCAGCTCCAACCAGGGACTCGGGCTGCAGTATTTT.

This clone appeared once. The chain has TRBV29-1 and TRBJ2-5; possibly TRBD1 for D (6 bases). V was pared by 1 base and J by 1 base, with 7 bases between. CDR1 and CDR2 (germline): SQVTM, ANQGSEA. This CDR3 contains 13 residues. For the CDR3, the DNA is TGCAGCGTTGAAGGGGACATCCAAGAGACCCAGTACTTC. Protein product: CSVEGDIQETQYF. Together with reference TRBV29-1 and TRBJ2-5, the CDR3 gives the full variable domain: SAVISQKPSRDICQRGTSLTIQCQVDSQVTMMFWYRQQPGQSLTLIATANQGSEATYESGFVIDKFPISRPNLTFSTLTVSNMSPEDSSIYLCSVEGDIQETQYFGPGTRLLVL.

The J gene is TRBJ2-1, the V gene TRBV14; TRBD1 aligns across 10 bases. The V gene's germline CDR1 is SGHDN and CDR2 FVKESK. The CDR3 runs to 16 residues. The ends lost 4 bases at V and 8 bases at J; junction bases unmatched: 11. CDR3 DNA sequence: TGTGCCAGCAGCCGGGGACCCGGGACAGGGGAGGATGAGCAGTTCTTC. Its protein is CASSRGPGTGEDEQFF.

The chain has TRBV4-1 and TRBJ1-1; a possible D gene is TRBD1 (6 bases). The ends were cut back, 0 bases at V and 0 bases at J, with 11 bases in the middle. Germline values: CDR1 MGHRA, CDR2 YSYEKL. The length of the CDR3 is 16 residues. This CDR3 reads CASSQDTGGLNTEAFF. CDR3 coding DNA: TGCGCCAGCAGCCAAGATACCGGGGGGCTGAACACTGAAGCTTTCTTT.

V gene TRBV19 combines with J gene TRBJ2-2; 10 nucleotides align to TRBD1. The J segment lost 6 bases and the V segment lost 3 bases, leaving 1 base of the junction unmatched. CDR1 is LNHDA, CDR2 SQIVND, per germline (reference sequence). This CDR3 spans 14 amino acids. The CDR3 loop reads CASSMTGGAGELFF. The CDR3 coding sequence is TGTGCCAGTAGTATGACAGGGGGCGCCGGGGAGCTGTTTTTT. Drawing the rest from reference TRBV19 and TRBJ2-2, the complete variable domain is DGGITQSPKYLFRKEGQNVTLSCEQNLNHDAMYWYRQDPGQGLRLIYYSQIVNDFQKGDIAEGYSVSREKKESFPLTVTSAQKNPTAFYLCASSMTGGAGELFFGEGSRLTVL.

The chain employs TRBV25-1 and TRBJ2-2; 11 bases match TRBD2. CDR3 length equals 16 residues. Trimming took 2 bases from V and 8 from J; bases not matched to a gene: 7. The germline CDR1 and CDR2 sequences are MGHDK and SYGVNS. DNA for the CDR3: TGTGCCAGCAGTGAACCAGGGACTAGCGGTGCGGGGGAGCTGTTTTTT. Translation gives CASSEPGTSGAGELFF.

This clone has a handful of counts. Written as DNA, the CDR3 is TGTGCCAGCAGAAAGGGTATCGGCGGGGTAGACCGTTCCGGGGAGCTGTTTTTT. Its translation is CASRKGIGGVDRSGELFF. V gene TRBV21-1 combines with J gene TRBJ2-2; the DNA was not compared with TRBD2, the D call given in the table. TRBV21-1 is a known pseudogene. This CDR3 comprises 18 residues.

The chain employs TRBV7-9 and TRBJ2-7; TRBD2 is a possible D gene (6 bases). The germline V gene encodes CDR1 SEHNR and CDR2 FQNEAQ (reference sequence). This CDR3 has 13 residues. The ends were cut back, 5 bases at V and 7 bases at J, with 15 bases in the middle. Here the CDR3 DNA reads TGTGCCAGCAGCCAAGGAGGGATGGGGGAGCAGTACTTC. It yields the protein CASSQGGMGEQYF.

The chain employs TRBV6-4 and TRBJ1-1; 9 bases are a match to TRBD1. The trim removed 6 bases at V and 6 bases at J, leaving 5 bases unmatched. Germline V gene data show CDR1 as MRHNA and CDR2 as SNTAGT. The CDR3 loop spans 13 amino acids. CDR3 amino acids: CASSKGQGAEAFF. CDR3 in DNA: TGTGCCAGCAGCAAGGGACAGGGAGCTGAAGCTTTCTTT.